Presented here are 10 T cell receptor beta chains from one specimen sequenced in a study of blood T cell repertoires in COVID-19 (TCRdb year 2020). The library was prepared using the immunoSEQ multiplex PCR assay. This immuneACCESS table, as held by TCRdb, lists in-frame sequences with V and J called but not all clones. Of the missing ones, under half trace to an unresolved V gene in checked studies; the others have no known cause. The sample includes roughly 170,000 clones, with 70% to 80% observed a single time. The ten largest clones capture 8% to 8.5% of the sample. The sequencing input was peripheral blood. The receptors come from a woman aged 55 to 70 with COVID-19, enrolled during active disease.

The V call is TRBV3-1 (or the pseudogene TRBV3-2), the J call TRBJ2-3; TRBD2 is a possible D gene (5 bases). V was cut by 6 bases and J by 0 bases, with 13 bases left in between. The germline V gene encodes CDR1 LGHDT and CDR2 YNNKEL (reference sequence). The CDR3 is made up of 15 amino acids. The CDR3 DNA reads TGTGCCAGCAGTTCTTTAGCGTATAGCACAGATACGCAGTATTTT. Translation gives CASSSLAYSTDTQYF.

The V call is TRBV19, the J call TRBJ2-1; TRBD2 matches 10 bases. J gave up 6 bases and V 0 bases, and 2 bases lay outside the gene matches. The CDR3 extends over 15 amino acids. Looked up from germline, CDR1 is LNHDA and CDR2 is SQIVND (reference sequence). The chain's CDR3 is CASSIDQRGGNEQFF. CDR3 sequence (DNA): TGTGCCAGTAGTATAGACCAGCGGGGGGGCAATGAGCAGTTCTTC.

The rearrangement joins TRBV6-5 to TRBJ1-5; tentatively, D is TRBD1 (5 bases). The V and J ends lost 3 bases and 4 bases respectively, with 10 bases between them. Per the germline V gene, CDR1 is MNHEY and CDR2 is SVGAGI. The length of the CDR3 is 14 residues. The CDR3 nucleotides are TGTGCCAGCAGTTATGGGTCAGGGAATCAGCCCCAGCATTTT. This encodes CASSYGSGNQPQHF.

V and J are TRBV12-3 or TRBV12-4 and TRBJ2-2; 9 bases map to TRBD2. This CDR3 region has 13 residues. J lost 7 bases, V lost 4 bases, and 1 base had no gene match. The CDR3 region is CASSYSGGGELFF. The CDR3 nucleotides read TGTGCCAGCAGTTATAGCGGGGGCGGGGAGCTGTTTTTT.

The rearrangement joins TRBV20-1 to TRBJ1-1; D remains ambiguous. Trimming removed 0 bases from V and 11 bases from J, with 4 bases in between. The germline V gene has CDR1 DFQATT and CDR2 SNEGSKA (reference sequence). This CDR3 has 9 amino acids. The CDR3 DNA reads TGCAGTGCTAGAGATCCGGCTTTCTTT. Its translation is CSARDPAFF.

The chain links TRBV11-3 to TRBJ2-2; 14 nucleotides line up with TRBD2. This CDR3 is 17 amino acids long. Germline V gene sequence: CDR1 SGHNT, CDR2 YENEEA. Losses at the gene ends were 5 bases for V and 5 bases for J; bases not matched to a gene: 7. The CDR3 DNA reads TGTGCCAGCAGCCCCGGACTAGCGGGGGGCGGGACCGGGGAGCTGTTTTTT. It yields the protein CASSPGLAGGGTGELFF.

The rearrangement uses TRBV6-5 and TRBJ2-7; perhaps TRBD2 as D (6 bases). Germline V gives CDR1 MNHEY, CDR2 SVGAGI. This CDR3 contains 15 residues. V was pared by 6 bases and J by 2 bases, with 17 bases between. The CDR3 DNA sequence: TGTGCCAGCAGAGCCTCGGACGGGGGAGCCTACGAGCAGTACGTC. Amino acid sequence: CASRASDGGAYEQYV.

In this sample, this clone turned up once. The chain joins TRBV15 to TRBJ1-2, with 7 bases fitting TRBD1. With V trimmed by 2 bases and J by 1 base, 16 bases remained unmatched. From germline, CDR1 is LNHNV and CDR2 YYDKDF (reference sequence). The CDR3 is 19 amino acids. DNA for the CDR3: TGTGCCACCAGCAGAAGCCTGATTTTTCGACAGGGCTTTAACTATGGCTACACCTTC. The encoded protein is CATSRSLIFRQGFNYGYTF.

The V call is TRBV3-1 (or the pseudogene TRBV3-2), the J call TRBJ1-1; the D gene is possibly TRBD1 (6 bases). This CDR3 has 17 residues. The V and J ends lost 4 bases and 5 bases respectively, with 23 bases between them. Germline assignment: CDR1 LGHDT and CDR2 YNNKEL (reference sequence). CDR3 loop: CASSPAGLRGAGTEAFF. The CDR3 DNA sequence: TGTGCCAGCAGCCCGGCGGGCCTACGGGGGGCAGGGACTGAAGCTTTCTTT.

This sequence joins TRBV6-2 or TRBV6-3 and TRBJ2-6; 13 bases match TRBD2. Losses at the gene ends were 6 bases for V and 0 bases for J; bases not matched to a gene: 5. The length of the CDR3 is 18 residues. Germline assignment: CDR1 MNHEY and CDR2 SVGEGT. The CDR3 here is CASRPTSGGASGANVLTF. For the CDR3, the DNA is TGTGCCAGCAGACCTACTAGCGGGGGGGCCTCTGGGGCCAACGTCCTGACTTTC.